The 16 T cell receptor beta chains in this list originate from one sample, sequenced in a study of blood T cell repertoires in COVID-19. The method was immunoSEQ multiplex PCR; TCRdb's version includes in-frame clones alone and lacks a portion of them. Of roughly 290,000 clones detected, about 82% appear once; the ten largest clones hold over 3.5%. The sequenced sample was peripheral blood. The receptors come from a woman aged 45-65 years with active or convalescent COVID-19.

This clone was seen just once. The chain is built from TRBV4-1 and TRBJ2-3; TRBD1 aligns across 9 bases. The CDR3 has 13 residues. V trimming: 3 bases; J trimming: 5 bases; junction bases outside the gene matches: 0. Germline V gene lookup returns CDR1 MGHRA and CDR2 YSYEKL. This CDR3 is CASSQDRGDTQYF. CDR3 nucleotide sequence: TGCGCCAGCAGCCAGGACAGGGGAGATACGCAGTATTTT.

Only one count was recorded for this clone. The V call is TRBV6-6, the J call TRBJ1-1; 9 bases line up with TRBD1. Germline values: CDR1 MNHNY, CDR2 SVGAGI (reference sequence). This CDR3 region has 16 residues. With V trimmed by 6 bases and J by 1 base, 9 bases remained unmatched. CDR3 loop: CASSQTGGGRNTEAFF. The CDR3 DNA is TGTGCCAGCAGCCAGACAGGGGGAGGGAGGAACACTGAAGCTTTCTTT.

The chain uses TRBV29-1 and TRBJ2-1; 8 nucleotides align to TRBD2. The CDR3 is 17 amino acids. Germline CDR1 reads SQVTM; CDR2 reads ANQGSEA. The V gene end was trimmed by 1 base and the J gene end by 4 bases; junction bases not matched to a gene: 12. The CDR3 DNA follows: TGCAGCGTTGAAGGGACTTTAGCGGGACCTGGGTACAATGAGCAGTTCTTC. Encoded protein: CSVEGTLAGPGYNEQFF.

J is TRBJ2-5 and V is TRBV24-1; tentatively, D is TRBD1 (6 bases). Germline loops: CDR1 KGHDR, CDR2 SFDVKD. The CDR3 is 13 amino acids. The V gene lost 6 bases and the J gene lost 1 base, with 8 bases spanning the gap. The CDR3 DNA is TGTGCCACCAGTCAGACAGGCCAAGAGACCCAGTACTTC. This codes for CATSQTGQETQYF.

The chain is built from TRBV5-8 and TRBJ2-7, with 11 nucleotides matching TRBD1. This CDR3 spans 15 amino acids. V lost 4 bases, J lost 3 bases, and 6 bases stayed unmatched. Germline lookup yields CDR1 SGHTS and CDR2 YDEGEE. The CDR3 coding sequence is TGTGCCAGCAGCCCCGCCGGGACAGGGGGCTACGAGCAGTACTTC. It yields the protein CASSPAGTGGYEQYF.

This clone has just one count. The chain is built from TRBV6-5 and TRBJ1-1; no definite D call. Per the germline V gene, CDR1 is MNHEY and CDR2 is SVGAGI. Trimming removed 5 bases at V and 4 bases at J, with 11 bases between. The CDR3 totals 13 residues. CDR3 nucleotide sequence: TGTGCCAGCAGTCCGGAGCTACGCACTGAAGCTTTCTTT. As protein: CASSPELRTEAFF.

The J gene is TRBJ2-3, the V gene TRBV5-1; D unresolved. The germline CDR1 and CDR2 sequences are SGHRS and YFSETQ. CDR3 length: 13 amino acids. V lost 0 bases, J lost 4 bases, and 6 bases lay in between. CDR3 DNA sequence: TGCGCCAGCAGCTTGGGGGCAGCAGATACGCAGTATTTT. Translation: CASSLGAADTQYF.

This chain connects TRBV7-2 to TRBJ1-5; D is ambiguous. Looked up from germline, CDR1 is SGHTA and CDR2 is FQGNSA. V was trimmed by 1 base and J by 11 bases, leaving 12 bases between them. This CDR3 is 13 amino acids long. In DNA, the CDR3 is TGTGCCAGCAGCTTAGAAGCCTCTAGGTCCCAGCATTTT. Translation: CASSLEASRSQHF.

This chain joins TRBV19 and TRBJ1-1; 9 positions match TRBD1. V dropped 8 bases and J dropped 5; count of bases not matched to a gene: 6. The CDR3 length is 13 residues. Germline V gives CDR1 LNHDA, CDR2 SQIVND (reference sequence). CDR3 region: CASGGQGQTEAFF. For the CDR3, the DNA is TGTGCCAGTGGGGGACAGGGCCAAACTGAAGCTTTCTTT. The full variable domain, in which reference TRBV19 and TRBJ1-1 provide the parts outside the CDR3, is DGGITQSPKYLFRKEGQNVTLSCEQNLNHDAMYWYRQDPGQGLRLIYYSQIVNDFQKGDIAEGYSVSREKKESFPLTVTSAQKNPTAFYLCASGGQGQTEAFFGQGTRLTVV.

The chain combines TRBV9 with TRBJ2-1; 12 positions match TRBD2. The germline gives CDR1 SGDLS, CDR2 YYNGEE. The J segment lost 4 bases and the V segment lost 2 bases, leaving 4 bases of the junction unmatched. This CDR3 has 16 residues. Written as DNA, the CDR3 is TGTGCCAGCAGCGTCGCGACTAGCGGGAGTTACAATGAGCAGTTCTTC. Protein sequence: CASSVATSGSYNEQFF.

In DNA, the CDR3 is TGTGCCAGCAGCTTAGGGGGCGGGGCCTCCTACAATGAGCAGTTCTTC. Translation: CASSLGGGASYNEQFF. The chain is built from TRBV7-2 and TRBJ2-1; tentatively, D is TRBD2 (6 bases). V was trimmed by 1 base and J by 0 bases, leaving 10 bases between them. This CDR3 has 16 residues. Germline lookup yields CDR1 SGHTA and CDR2 FQGNSA.

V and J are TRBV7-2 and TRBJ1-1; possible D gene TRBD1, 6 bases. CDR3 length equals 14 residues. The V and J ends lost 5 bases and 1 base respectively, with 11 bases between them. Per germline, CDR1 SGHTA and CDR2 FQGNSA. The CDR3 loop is CASSRGGPNTEAFF. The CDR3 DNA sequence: TGTGCCAGCAGCCGGGGGGGCCCGAACACTGAAGCTTTCTTT.

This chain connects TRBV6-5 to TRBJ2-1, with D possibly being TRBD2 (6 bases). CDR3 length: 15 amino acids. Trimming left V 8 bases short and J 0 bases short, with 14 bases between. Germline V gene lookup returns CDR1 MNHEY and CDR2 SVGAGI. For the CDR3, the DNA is TGTGCCAGCGACCGTGACGGGAGCTCCTACAATGAGCAGTTCTTC. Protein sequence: CASDRDGSSYNEQFF.

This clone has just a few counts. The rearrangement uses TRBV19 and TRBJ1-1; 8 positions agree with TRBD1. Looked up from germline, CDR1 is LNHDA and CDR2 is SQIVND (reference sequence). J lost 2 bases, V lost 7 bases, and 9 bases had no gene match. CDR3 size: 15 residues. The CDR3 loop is CASTPRGRDNTEAFF. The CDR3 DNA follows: TGTGCCAGTACCCCCAGGGGGCGCGACAACACTGAAGCTTTCTTT.

CDR3 loop: CASSQSGTAANTGELFF. CDR3 DNA: TGTGCCAGCAGTCAAAGCGGGACCGCGGCGAACACCGGGGAGCTGTTTTTT. V gene TRBV5-4 combines with J gene TRBJ2-2; 7 nucleotides align to TRBD2. After removal of 5 bases from V and 0 bases from J, the junction contained 10 bases not matched to a gene. Germline assignment: CDR1 SGHNT and CDR2 YYREEE (reference sequence). The CDR3 is 17 residues long. The entire variable domain, with the rest obtained from reference TRBV5-4 and TRBJ2-2, is as follows: ETGVTQSPTHLIKTRGQQVTLRCSSQSGHNTVSWYQQALGQGPQFIFQYYREEENGRGNFPPRFSGLQFPNYSSELNVNALELDDSALYLCASSQSGTAANTGELFFGEGSRLTVL.

Written as DNA, the CDR3 is TGTGCCACCAGTTATGGGAGCTCCTACGAGCAGTACTTC. This translates into CATSYGSSYEQYF. The V gene is TRBV24-1, the J gene TRBJ2-7; D possibly corresponds to TRBD2 (5 bases). Trimming cost V 6 bases and J 0 bases, with 8 bases left between them. CDR1 and CDR2 from the germline V gene are KGHDR and SFDVKD. The CDR3 is made up of 13 amino acids.